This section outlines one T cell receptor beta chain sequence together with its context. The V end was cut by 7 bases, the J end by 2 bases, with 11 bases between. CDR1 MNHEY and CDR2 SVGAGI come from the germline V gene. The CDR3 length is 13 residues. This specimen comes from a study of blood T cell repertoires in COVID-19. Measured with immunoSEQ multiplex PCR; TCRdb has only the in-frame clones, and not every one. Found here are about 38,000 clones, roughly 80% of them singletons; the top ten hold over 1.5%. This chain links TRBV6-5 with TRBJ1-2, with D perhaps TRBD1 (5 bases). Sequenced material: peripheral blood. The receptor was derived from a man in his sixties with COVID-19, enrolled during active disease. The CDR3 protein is CASTRVQNYGYTF. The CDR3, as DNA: TGTGCCAGCACCAGGGTACAGAACTATGGCTACACCTTC.